Sequencing of this TCR beta chain was carried out in a study of T cells in localized non-small cell lung cancer. General observations from the study: Measurement of T cell clonality placed uninvolved adjacent lung highest, above the level in tumor. Appearing in adjacent lung were a median roughly 59 of the top 100 tumor clones.

With V trimmed by 4 bases and J by 5 bases, 3 bases remained unmatched. The CDR3 consists of 15 residues. CDR1 LGHNA and CDR2 YNFKEQ come from the germline V gene. TCRdb's table, derived via immunoSEQ multiplex PCR, lists solely in-frame clones and lacks some. The sample yields tens of thousands of clones, more than 75% seen once. In the case of this clone: The target antigen is unknown.

This clonotype was obtained from a woman between 35 and 75 years old with stage II squamous cell lung carcinoma. The genes are TRBV4-2 and TRBJ2-1; TRBD2 matches 12 bases. The source material was PBMCs, sampled before any cancer treatment. The CDR3 reads CASSPGLAGNNEQFF. DNA of the CDR3: TGTGCCAGCAGCCCTGGACTAGCGGGGAACAATGAGCAGTTCTTC.